This T cell receptor (beta chain) was recovered during a study of cytomegalovirus exposure and HLA in healthy donors. Vbeta (60) and Jbeta (13) primers were used in the PCR. As originally analysed: Later, an analysis found 75 million to 90 million unique TCR beta chains, and roughly 9.9 million of these were shared. The table came from immunoSEQ multiplex PCR; TCRdb's copy has only in-frame clones and leaves some out. The DNA was the basis for D and trimming; V, J and clone size are from that table. The sample lists fewer than 150,000 clones, over 65% occurring once. The study, taken as a whole, reports: A link between a missense DCLRE1C variant and TCR beta V- and J-gene trimming emerged from a later analysis.

This clone has only one observation. No antigen is known for it. The sequence was obtained from a woman in her fifties or sixties in good health and CMV-seropositive. Sequencing used PBMCs.

For the CDR3, the DNA is TGTGCCAGCAGTTCACAGCGGGACCCAACAGATACGCAGTATTTT. Protein sequence: CASSSQRDPTDTQYF. The chain combines TRBV6-5 with TRBJ2-3, with TRBD2 matching 7 bases. CDR1 is MNHEY, CDR2 SVGAGI, per germline. J gave up 3 bases and V 4 bases, and 7 bases lay outside the gene matches. The CDR3 spans 15 residues.